The clone carrying this T cell receptor beta chain was seen a handful of times. These data originate in a study of identical twins. The V gene's germline CDR1 is SEHNR and CDR2 FQNEAQ (reference sequence). The V end was cut by 5 bases, the J end by 7 bases, with 7 bases between. The CDR3 is 11 amino acids. Template switching introduced a universal primer site, and the cDNA bore unique molecular identifiers. TCRdb ran MiXCR on the 5' RACE reads and lists one entry per CDR3 protein. In the table there are 600,000 to 700,000 distinct CDR3 sequences, over 20% of which are singletons. Every donor was a healthy Caucasian. The sample was also reused in another study, on T cells expressing NK-cell markers. That report adds: CD8+ T cells in roughly six donors included dominant NKG2C+ clonotypes at about 1.0-7.5%.

The source of this sequence is a woman aged 18-30 years in good health. The sequencing sample was made of PBMCs. The chain couples TRBV7-9 to TRBJ2-3; D gene uncertain. The CDR3 DNA sequence: TGTGCCAGCAGCCGACAACATACGCAGTATTTT. Encoded protein: CASSRQHTQYF.